These 8 T cell receptor beta chains were all obtained from the same sample, sequenced in a study of radiotherapy plus CTLA-4 blockade in lung cancer. Data came from immunoSEQ multiplex PCR; TCRdb stores just in-frame clones and leaves some out. The data hold around 80,000 clones, with 60% to 85% observed a single time. Sequenced here: peripheral blood, sampled from a patient treated with radiotherapy plus ipilimumab. Receptor source: a human donor with non-small cell lung cancer whose response to radiotherapy plus ipilimumab could not be evaluated. Some clones in this sample may be carry-over from other donors' samples.

The chain uses TRBV27 and TRBJ1-2; 9 nucleotides agree with TRBD1. The CDR3 has 15 amino acids. V lost 5 bases to trimming and J lost 3 bases; unmatched junction nucleotides: 7. CDR1 MNHEY and CDR2 SMNVEV come from the germline V gene (reference sequence). The CDR3, as DNA: TGTGCCAGCAGTCCAAGGACAGGGGAGTACTATGGCTACACCTTC. Translation: CASSPRTGEYYGYTF.

The chain has TRBV6-5 and TRBJ2-3, with D maybe TRBD2 (5 bases). V was pared by 5 bases and J by 2 bases, with 14 bases between. CDR1 and CDR2 (germline): MNHEY, SVGAGI. This CDR3 is 15 amino acids long. CDR3 region: CASSPGDYATDTQYF. CDR3 bases: TGTGCCAGCAGTCCCGGGGATTACGCCACAGATACGCAGTATTTT.

In its sample, this clone was seen once. The rearrangement uses TRBV5-6 and TRBJ1-5; D possibly corresponds to TRBD1 (5 bases). Germline V CDR1 and CDR2: SGHDT, YYEEEE. The CDR3 loop spans 14 amino acids. V lost 4 bases to trimming and J lost 7 bases, with 15 bases between them. The CDR3, as DNA: TGTGCCAGCAGCCTTGGGTGGGGCAGCCAGCCCCAGCATTTT. This translates into CASSLGWGSQPQHF.

V gene TRBV12-5 combines with J gene TRBJ2-1; 7 bases are shared with TRBD2. The J segment lost 6 bases and the V segment lost 5 bases, leaving 10 bases of the junction unmatched. The CDR3 sequence is 15 residues long. Per germline, CDR1 LGHNT and CDR2 FRNRAP. In DNA form, the CDR3 reads TGTGCTAGTGGTCCCTCAAGCGGGGAGGTCAATGAGCAGTTCTTC. Its translation: CASGPSSGEVNEQFF.

The V call is TRBV9, the J call TRBJ2-2; 9 bases map to TRBD2. Looked up from germline, CDR1 is SGDLS and CDR2 is YYNGEE. V was pared by 2 bases and J by 4 bases, with 3 bases of the junction left unmatched. CDR3 size: 15 residues. The CDR3 DNA follows: TGTGCCAGCAGCGTTATAGCGGGGGCCACCGGGGAGCTGTTTTTT. Its translation: CASSVIAGATGELFF.

The chain links TRBV11-2 to TRBJ1-1; 9 bases are a match to TRBD1. V was clipped by 5 bases and J by 5 bases; unmatched bases: 3. Germline CDR1 SGHAT, CDR2 FQNNGV. The CDR3 totals 13 residues. CDR3 in amino acids: CASSPDRGTEAFF. The CDR3, as DNA: TGTGCCAGCAGCCCGGACAGGGGAACTGAAGCTTTCTTT.

This sequence joins TRBV19 and TRBJ1-2; 7 nucleotides align to TRBD1. Germline CDR1 reads LNHDA; CDR2 reads SQIVND (reference sequence). The CDR3 spans 12 residues. The ends lost 5 bases at V and 5 bases at J; junction bases unmatched: 2. Written as DNA, the CDR3 is TGTGCCAGTAGTTGGGGACAGTATGGCTACACCTTC. Its translation is CASSWGQYGYTF. Based on the CDR3 plus reference TRBV19 and TRBJ1-2, the full variable domain is DGGITQSPKYLFRKEGQNVTLSCEQNLNHDAMYWYRQDPGQGLRLIYYSQIVNDFQKGDIAEGYSVSREKKESFPLTVTSAQKNPTAFYLCASSWGQYGYTFGSGTRLTVV.

The gene calls are TRBV5-6 and TRBJ2-4, with a tentative D call TRBD1 (6 bases). Germline CDR1 reads SGHDT; CDR2 reads YYEEEE. Trimming shortened V by 4 bases and J by 0 bases, and 14 bases separated the two germline ends. The CDR3 is 16 amino acids. Here the CDR3 reads CASSPPGDEAKNIQYF. As DNA, the CDR3 is TGTGCCAGCAGCCCCCCAGGGGACGAAGCCAAAAACATTCAGTACTTC.